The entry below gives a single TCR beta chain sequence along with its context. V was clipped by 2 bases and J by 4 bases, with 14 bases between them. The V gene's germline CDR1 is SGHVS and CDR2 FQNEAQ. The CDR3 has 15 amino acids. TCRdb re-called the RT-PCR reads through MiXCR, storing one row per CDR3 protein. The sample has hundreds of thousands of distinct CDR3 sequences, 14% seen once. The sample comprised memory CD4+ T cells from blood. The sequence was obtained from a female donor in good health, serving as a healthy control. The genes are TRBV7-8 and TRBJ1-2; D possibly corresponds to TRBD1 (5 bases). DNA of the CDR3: TGTGCCAGCAGCTTATTGAGTCAGGGAAGCTATGGCTACACCTTC. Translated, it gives CASSLLSQGSYGYTF.